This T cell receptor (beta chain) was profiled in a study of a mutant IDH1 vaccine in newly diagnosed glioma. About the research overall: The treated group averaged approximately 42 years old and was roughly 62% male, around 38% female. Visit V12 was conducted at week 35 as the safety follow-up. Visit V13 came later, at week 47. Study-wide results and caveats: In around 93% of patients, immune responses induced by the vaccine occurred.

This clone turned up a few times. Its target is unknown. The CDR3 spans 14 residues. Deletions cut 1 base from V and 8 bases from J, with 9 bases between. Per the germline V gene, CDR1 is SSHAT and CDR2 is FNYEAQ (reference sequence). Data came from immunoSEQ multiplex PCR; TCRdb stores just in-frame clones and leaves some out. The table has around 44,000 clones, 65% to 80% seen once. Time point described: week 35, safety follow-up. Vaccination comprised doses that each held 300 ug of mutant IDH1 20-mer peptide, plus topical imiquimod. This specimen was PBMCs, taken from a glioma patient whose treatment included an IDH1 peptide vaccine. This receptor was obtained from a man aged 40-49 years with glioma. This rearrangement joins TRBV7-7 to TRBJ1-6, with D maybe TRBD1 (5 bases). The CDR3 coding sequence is TGTGCCAGCAGCTTAGTCCCGGGGGATTCACCCCTCCACTTT. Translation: CASSLVPGDSPLHF. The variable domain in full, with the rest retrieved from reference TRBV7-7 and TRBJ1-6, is GAGVSQSPRYKVTKRGQDVTLRCDPISSHATLYWYQQALGQGPEFLTYFNYEAQPDKSGLPSDRFSAERPEGSISTLTIQRTEQRDSAMYRCASSLVPGDSPLHFGNGTRLTVT.